This TCR beta chain was retrieved from a study of blood T cell repertoires in COVID-19. Only in-frame clones appear in the TCRdb table, and some are missing; sequencing was by immunoSEQ multiplex PCR. The sample gives tens of thousands of clones, about nine tenths of which show up once; 6% to 7.5% is in the top ten. The CDR3 loop spans 17 amino acids. V lost 0 bases and J lost 0, with 12 bases in between. Germline CDR1 reads LGHNT; CDR2 reads FRNRAP. The sequenced sample was peripheral blood. This receptor was taken from an elderly woman with acute or convalescent COVID-19. The gene calls are TRBV12-5 and TRBJ1-3, with unresolved D. CDR3 in amino acids: CASGLVSVGISGNTIYF. The CDR3, as DNA: TGTGCTAGTGGTTTGGTATCGGTCGGTATCTCTGGAAACACCATATATTTT.